The 18 T cell receptor beta chains reported below all come from one sample, sequenced in a study of T cells in Graves' hyperthyroidism and ophthalmopathy. TCR beta CDR3 regions were amplified from RNA transcripts. HTBI primers were employed in a first-round RT-PCR of the TCR CDR3. In TCRdb, the multiplex PCR reads were re-called with MiXCR into one record per CDR3 protein. The table shows about 610,000 distinct CDR3 sequences, with approximately 16% occurring only once. Sequencing input: blood. The origin of the receptors is a woman aged 40 to 49 with Graves' ophthalmopathy.

This clonotype was observed a few times. The gene calls are TRBV28 and TRBJ1-2, with 8 bases matching TRBD1. The CDR3 has 13 residues. Germline-derived CDR1 and CDR2 are MDHEN and SYDVKM. The V segment lost 3 bases and the J segment 7 bases; nucleotides outside the gene matches: 4. CDR3 nucleotide sequence: TGTGCCAGCAGTTTCGGACAGGGTTCTGGCTACACCTTC. It specifies CASSFGQGSGYTF.

This rearrangement joins TRBV19 to TRBJ1-1; D is possibly TRBD1 (6 bases). The CDR3 contains 12 residues. The germline gives CDR1 LNHDA, CDR2 SQIVND (reference sequence). Trimming took off 4 bases at V and 8 bases at J, with 11 bases between the two ends. This CDR3 is CASSTPTGEAFF. The CDR3 DNA follows: TGTGCCAGTAGTACGCCGACAGGCGAAGCTTTCTTT.

The table lists this clonotype with many counts. One end of the junction is discordant with germline, which a read error may explain. J is TRBJ1-1 and V is TRBV19; TRBD1 agrees at 8 bases. The CDR3 sequence is 14 residues long. The germline V gene has CDR1 LNHDA and CDR2 SQIVND (reference sequence). Here the CDR3 reads CASSIDRGNTEAFF. For the CDR3, the DNA is TGTGCCAGCAGTATCGACAGGGGGAACACTGAAGCTTTCTTT.

This clonotype showed up many times. The V call is TRBV6-1, the J call TRBJ1-4, with D hard to call. The germline gives CDR1 MNHNS, CDR2 SASEGT. V lost 1 base and J 11 bases, leaving 17 bases between the germline ends. The CDR3 length is 15 residues. CDR3 loop: CASSEEGDPRRKLFF. For the CDR3, the DNA is TGTGCCAGCAGTGAAGAGGGAGACCCGAGGCGGAAACTGTTTTTT.

V usage is TRBV9 and J usage is TRBJ2-3; 7 nucleotides agree with TRBD2. Germline V CDR1 and CDR2: SGDLS, YYNGEE. V was pared by 4 bases and J by 3 bases, with 8 bases of the junction left unmatched. There are 15 residues in the CDR3. CDR3 in DNA: TGTGCCAGCAGCCCGCTAGTGGGAGGGACAGATACGCAGTATTTT. Encoded protein: CASSPLVGGTDTQYF.

This clonotype was found a few times. The gene calls are TRBV29-1 and TRBJ2-5, with D possibly matching TRBD1 (6 bases). The CDR3 covers 15 residues. The V end lost 4 bases, the J end lost 3 bases, and 18 bases lay between the germline ends. Germline lookup yields CDR1 SQVTM and CDR2 ANQGSEA. CDR3 protein: CSVAPNIPGEETQYF. The CDR3 bases are TGCAGCGTTGCACCAAATATCCCAGGGGAAGAGACCCAGTACTTC. Looking up the rest from reference TRBV29-1 and TRBJ2-5 gives the full variable domain: SAVISQKPSRDICQRGTSLTIQCQVDSQVTMMFWYRQQPGQSLTLIATANQGSEATYESGFVIDKFPISRPNLTFSTLTVSNMSPEDSSIYLCSVAPNIPGEETQYFGPGTRLLVL.

Many counts were recorded for this clonotype. The chain has TRBV10-3 and TRBJ1-2, with 9 bases that match TRBD1. The length of the CDR3 is 15 residues. Germline assignment: CDR1 ENHRY and CDR2 SYGVKD. V lost 5 bases and J lost 6; bases outside the gene matches: 10. As DNA, the CDR3 is TGTGCCATCAGTTCTCCCGGGACAGGGAACGATGGCTACACCTTC. It specifies CAISSPGTGNDGYTF.

This rearrangement joins TRBV20-1 to TRBJ1-1; D uncertain. Trimming stripped 7 bases from V and 1 base from J, with 10 bases between. Germline V CDR1 and CDR2: DFQATT, SNEGSKA (reference sequence). The CDR3 length is 12 residues. Here the CDR3 DNA reads TGCAGTGTAATTGGGCAGAACACTGAAGCTTTCTTT. This codes for CSVIGQNTEAFF.

This clonotype was recorded at least ten times. The chain couples TRBV20-1 to TRBJ2-5; 9 bases align to TRBD2. The germline V gene encodes CDR1 DFQATT and CDR2 SNEGSKA (reference sequence). After removal of 6 bases from V and 3 bases from J, the junction contained 8 bases not matched to a gene. This CDR3 spans 14 amino acids. The CDR3 protein is CSAGRTSAEETQYF. CDR3 DNA: TGCAGTGCCGGTCGGACTAGCGCCGAAGAGACCCAGTACTTC.

This clonotype was observed at least ten times. This rearrangement joins TRBV5-1 to TRBJ2-1; 11 nucleotides agree with TRBD2. The CDR3 covers 16 residues. CDR1 is SGHRS and CDR2 is YFSETQ in the germline V gene. Trimming at V came to 3 bases and at J to 7 bases, leaving 9 bases not matched to a gene. The CDR3 loop is CASSSGGTSGLNEQFF. The DNA of the CDR3 is TGCGCCAGCAGCTCTGGCGGGACTAGCGGTTTAAATGAGCAGTTCTTC.

This clonotype was seen ten or more times. This chain connects TRBV20-1 to TRBJ2-1, with 16 nucleotides matching TRBD2. The CDR3 spans 15 residues. V lost 6 bases and J lost 10; bases outside the gene matches: 9. The germline V gene encodes CDR1 DFQATT and CDR2 SNEGSKA (reference sequence). CDR3 nucleotide sequence: TGCAGTGCCACAAGGCCGGGACTAGCGGGAGGGGAGCAGTTCTTC. Its translation is CSATRPGLAGGEQFF.

The rearrangement links TRBV18 to TRBJ1-3; D gene ambiguous. Trimming pared 3 bases from V and 8 bases from J, leaving 11 bases between. The germline V gene has CDR1 KGHSH and CDR2 LQKENI. The CDR3 consists of 13 residues. CDR3 sequence: CASSPRARDTIYF. In DNA form, the CDR3 reads TGTGCCAGCTCACCTCGTGCCCGCGACACCATATATTTT.

V and J are TRBV7-2 and TRBJ2-1; 8 positions match TRBD1. This CDR3 has 16 amino acids. Trimming cost V 1 base and J 4 bases; bases outside gene matches: 6. The germline V gene has CDR1 SGHTA and CDR2 FQGNSA. In nucleotides, the CDR3 is TGTGCCAGCAGCTTAGAGGGGACAGGATATTACAATGAGCAGTTCTTC. Translated: CASSLEGTGYYNEQFF.

This clonotype was seen repeatedly, ten times or more. The rearrangement uses TRBV7-9 and TRBJ2-1, with 16 bases fitting TRBD2. CDR1 is SEHNR, CDR2 FQNEAQ, per germline (reference sequence). V gave up 3 bases and J gave up 8 bases; unmatched junction bases: 7. CDR3 length equals 17 residues. CDR3 DNA: TGTGCCAGCAGCTTCGGGACTAGCGGGAGGGCCGGGGATGAGCAGTTCTTC. As protein: CASSFGTSGRAGDEQFF.

The chain employs TRBV6-2 or TRBV6-3 and TRBJ2-3; 13 bases align to TRBD2. The CDR3 has 18 residues. Per germline, CDR1 MNHEY and CDR2 SVGEGT. Losses at the gene ends were 6 bases for V and 3 bases for J; bases not matched to a gene: 12. The CDR3 sequence is CASRKLAGGPVPTDTQYF. CDR3 sequence (DNA): TGTGCCAGCAGAAAACTAGCGGGAGGGCCAGTTCCGACAGATACGCAGTATTTT.

The table lists this clonotype with many counts. The chain links TRBV5-1 to TRBJ2-1; 10 nucleotides align to TRBD2. CDR1 SGHRS and CDR2 YFSETQ come from the germline V gene. The trim removed 4 bases at V and 5 bases at J, leaving 6 bases unmatched. The CDR3 has 15 residues. The CDR3 here is CASSPGTSEDNEQFF. CDR3 DNA: TGCGCCAGCAGCCCCGGGACTAGCGAGGACAATGAGCAGTTCTTC.

This clonotype was seen only a few times. This chain connects TRBV7-6 to TRBJ1-3; D ambiguous. V was cut by 2 bases and J by 4 bases, with 9 bases left in between. The CDR3 totals 14 residues. Per germline, CDR1 SGHVS and CDR2 FNYEAQ. CDR3 loop: CASSLYSSGNTIYF. As DNA, the CDR3 is TGTGCCAGCAGCTTATACTCTTCGGGAAACACCATATATTTT. Full variable domain (rest looked up from reference TRBV7-6 and TRBJ1-3): GAGVSQSPRYKVTKRGQDVALRCDPISGHVSLYWYRQALGQGPEFLTYFNYEAQQDKSGLPNDRFSAERPEGSISTLTIQRTEQRDSAMYRCASSLYSSGNTIYFGEGSWLTVV.

The chain recombines TRBV11-2 with TRBJ2-1; 12 nucleotides match TRBD2. CDR1 is SGHAT, CDR2 FQNNGV, per germline. The CDR3 has 18 amino acids. V shed 0 bases, J shed 7 bases, and the junction held 10 bases outside the gene matches. The CDR3 reads CASSLDWGGLAGRNEQFF. CDR3 nucleotides: TGTGCCAGCAGCTTAGATTGGGGTGGACTAGCGGGAAGGAATGAGCAGTTCTTC.